This T cell receptor beta chain was retrieved from a study of T cell repertoires in cytomegalovirus infection. Via MiXCR, TCRdb re-called the reads, giving one row per CDR3 protein. Of roughly 860,000 distinct CDR3 sequences listed, 30% to 35% are singletons. Between the trimmed V and J ends, which lost 5 bases and 3 bases, there was a span of 13 bases. The CDR3 loop spans 14 amino acids. This clonotype showed up many times. Its antigen is unidentified. Study-level findings and limits: The study identified carriers of CMV plus the relevant HLA from cumulative public TCR beta family frequency.

This clonotype was sampled from a human donor in good health (CMV status not recorded). Some clones in this sample may be carry-over from other donors' samples. The rearrangement links TRBV12-3 or TRBV12-4 to TRBJ1-1; D is undetermined. The starting material was cultured CD8+ T cells from PBMCs, obtained from culture after CMV antigen stimulation. CDR3 sequence reads: CASSPYPRDTEAFF. CDR3 sequence (DNA): TGTGCCAGCAGTCCCTACCCCCGGGACACTGAAGCTTTCTTT.